One sample yielded the 32 T cell receptor beta chains listed below, sequenced in a study of naive and memory T cell subsets. General study points: Especially in CD8 cells, naive repertoires contained a few larger clonotypes, possibly CD45RA-re-expressing memory cells.

No antigen has been identified for these receptors. Two oligonucleotides, mixed equimolar, formed the beta constant-region primer covering TRBC1 and TRBC2. Ligated cDNA was amplified by four rounds of PCR with nested alpha and beta constant-region primers and SP2. TCRdb itself ran the UMI-ligation and nested PCR reads through MiXCR, one entry per CDR3 protein. The sample records over 90,000 distinct CDR3 sequences, about 11% being singletons. The sample consisted of naive CD4+ T cells from blood. The receptors were gathered from a human donor in good health.

This clonotype was seen repeatedly, ten times or more. The chain uses TRBV11-2 and TRBJ2-2; D is ambiguous. The CDR3 runs to 15 residues. Germline V lookup: CDR1 SGHAT, CDR2 FQNNGV. V was shortened by 5 bases and J by 6 bases, with 16 bases between the two germline ends. The CDR3 nucleotides are TGTGCCAGCAGCCTAAACGGTCTCAGCTCCGGGGAGCTGTTTTTT. It codes for CASSLNGLSSGELFF. The full variable domain, in which reference TRBV11-2 and TRBJ2-2 provide the parts outside the CDR3, is EAGVAQSPRYKIIEKRQSVAFWCNPISGHATLYWYQQILGQGPKLLIQFQNNGVVDDSQLPKDRFSAERLKGVDSTLKIQPAKLEDSAVYLCASSLNGLSSGELFFGEGSRLTVL.

This clonotype was found many times. The V and J genes are TRBV12-3 or TRBV12-4 and TRBJ2-1; 11 positions match TRBD2. The CDR3 spans 15 residues. With 6 bases clipped from V and 7 bases from J, the junction kept 8 bases outside the gene matches. In nucleotides, the CDR3 is TGTGCCAGCAGACTAGCGGGAGCGGGGGGGAATGAGCAGTTCTTC. Amino acid sequence: CASRLAGAGGNEQFF.

The chain combines TRBV20-1 with TRBJ2-5; 7 positions match TRBD1. CDR1 is DFQATT and CDR2 is SNEGSKA in the germline V gene (reference sequence). This CDR3 spans 14 amino acids. Trimming took 4 bases from V and 7 from J; bases not matched to a gene: 12. The CDR3 DNA reads as TGCAGTGCTACGACAGGGAAGGTTTTAGGGACCCAGTACTTC. Its translation is CSATTGKVLGTQYF.

In its sample, this clonotype was seen many times. In DNA, the CDR3 is TGTGCCAGCAGCCCCCCGGTAGGCACAGATACGCAGTATTTT. Protein product: CASSPPVGTDTQYF. The chain has TRBV6-6 and TRBJ2-3; no definite D call. V was pared by 6 bases and J by 1 base, with 11 bases between. The CDR3 is 14 residues long. In germline, CDR1 is MNHNY, CDR2 SVGAGI (reference sequence).

The CDR3 DNA follows: TGTGCCAGTAGTAATATTGGCGGGCCTTTTTCCTACGAGCAGTACTTC. It translates to CASSNIGGPFSYEQYF. The chain employs TRBV19 and TRBJ2-7, with a possible D match to TRBD2 (5 bases). This CDR3 comprises 16 residues. V was shortened by 4 bases and J by 1 base, with 17 bases between the two germline ends. Germline lookup yields CDR1 LNHDA and CDR2 SQIVND (reference sequence).

The CDR3 sequence: CASRATGGKYF. DNA of the CDR3: TGTGCCAGCAGGGCGACAGGGGGAAAGTACTTC. The chain recombines TRBV6-6 with TRBJ2-7; 9 bases agree with TRBD1. This CDR3 comprises 11 residues. The trim removed 6 bases at V and 11 bases at J, leaving 5 bases unmatched. Germline V gene lookup returns CDR1 MNHNY and CDR2 SVGAGI (reference sequence).

The chain combines TRBV20-1 with TRBJ1-6, with a weak D call TRBD1 (5 bases). There are 16 residues in the CDR3. V lost 3 bases and J lost 5, with 17 bases in between. Germline-derived CDR1 and CDR2 are DFQATT and SNEGSKA (reference sequence). The CDR3 here is CSASYGGVGNNSPLHF. The DNA of the CDR3 is TGCAGTGCTAGTTACGGAGGGGTGGGGAATAATTCACCCCTCCACTTT.

V usage is TRBV7-9 and J usage is TRBJ1-1; D uncertain. Trimming took 1 base from V and 10 from J, leaving 13 bases between them. This CDR3 contains 13 residues. Germline V gene sequence: CDR1 SEHNR, CDR2 FQNEAQ (reference sequence). CDR3 DNA: TGTGCCAGCAGCTTAGATGTCGTCGGTTTAGCTTTCTTT. Amino acid sequence: CASSLDVVGLAFF. Filled out from reference TRBV7-9 and TRBJ1-1, the complete variable domain reads DTGVSQNPRHKITKRGQNVTFRCDPISEHNRLYWYRQTLGQGPEFLTYFQNEAQLEKSRLLSDRFSAERPKGSFSTLEIQRTEQGDSAMYLCASSLDVVGLAFFGQGTRLTVV.

This clonotype was counted at least ten times. V is TRBV20-1 and J is TRBJ2-5; 11 bases match TRBD2. V lost 1 base and J lost 2; bases outside the gene matches: 3. CDR1 and CDR2 (germline): DFQATT, SNEGSKA (reference sequence). The CDR3 contains 15 residues. CDR3 sequence: CSARGGTSGQETQYF. The CDR3 nucleotides read TGCAGTGCTAGAGGGGGGACTAGCGGACAAGAGACCCAGTACTTC.

This clonotype has more than one count but fewer than ten. The J gene is TRBJ2-7, the V gene TRBV30; unclear D gene. Germline V gives CDR1 GTSNPN, CDR2 SVGIG (reference sequence). V gave up 5 bases and J gave up 7 bases, with 12 bases separating them. The CDR3 contains 11 residues. In DNA, the CDR3 is TGTGCCTGGCAGACGCTGGTAGAGCAGTACTTC. It encodes CAWQTLVEQYF. Together with reference TRBV30 and TRBJ2-7, the CDR3 gives the full variable domain: SQTIHQWPATLVQPVGSPLSLECTVEGTSNPNLYWYRQAAGRGLQLLFYSVGIGQISSEVPQNLSASRPQDRQFILSSKKLLLSDSGFYLCAWQTLVEQYFGPGTRLTVT.

This clonotype turned up a few times. The chain links TRBV20-1 to TRBJ1-2; no clear D gene. CDR1 DFQATT and CDR2 SNEGSKA come from the germline V gene (reference sequence). The ends were cut back, 2 bases at V and 7 bases at J, with 5 bases in the middle. The CDR3 has 10 residues. CDR3 nucleotide sequence: TGCAGTGCTAGAAGTCTTGGCTACACCTTC. Translated, it gives CSARSLGYTF.

The V gene is TRBV11-2, the J gene TRBJ2-6; 9 nucleotides agree with TRBD1. The CDR3 runs 19 residues. CDR1 is SGHAT, CDR2 FQNNGV, per germline. The J segment lost 2 bases and the V segment lost 4 bases, leaving 12 bases of the junction unmatched. CDR3 in amino acids: CASSSKNRDREPGANVLTF. Here the CDR3 DNA reads TGTGCCAGCAGCTCTAAGAACCGGGACAGGGAGCCTGGGGCCAACGTCCTGACTTTC.

This clonotype occurred many times. The chain links TRBV6-2 or TRBV6-3 to TRBJ2-6; D is unresolved. The CDR3 consists of 13 residues. Trimming removed 2 bases from V and 10 bases from J, with 9 bases in between. The germline gives CDR1 MNHEY, CDR2 SVGEGT. CDR3 in amino acids: CASSYLSGNVLTF. In nucleotides, the CDR3 is TGTGCCAGCAGTTACCTGTCGGGTAACGTCCTGACTTTC.

This clonotype was recorded once. CDR3 nucleotides: TGTGCCAGCAGCTTAAGGGACACCAATTCACCCCTCCACTTT. Residues: CASSLRDTNSPLHF. The chain has TRBV13 and TRBJ1-6, with a tentative D call TRBD1 (6 bases). The V gene's germline CDR1 is PRHDT and CDR2 FYEKMQ (reference sequence). Trimming removed 2 bases from V and 7 bases from J, with 9 bases in between. The CDR3 runs to 14 residues.

This chain uses TRBV13 with TRBJ1-5; tentative D call: TRBD1 (6 bases). CDR3 size: 18 residues. Germline V gives CDR1 PRHDT, CDR2 FYEKMQ (reference sequence). Trimming removed 1 base at V and 0 bases at J, with 16 bases between. As DNA, the CDR3 is TGTGCCAGCAGCTTAGCCCGGACAGCAAAAAATAGCAATCAGCCCCAGCATTTT. Translated, it gives CASSLARTAKNSNQPQHF.

The V call is TRBV27, the J call TRBJ2-7, with 10 bases matching TRBD2. The junction had 11 bases not matched to a gene; V was cut back by 6 bases and J by 3 bases. The CDR3 sequence is 16 residues long. The V gene's germline CDR1 is MNHEY and CDR2 SMNVEV (reference sequence). The CDR3 DNA follows: TGTGCCAGCAGCCCTAGAACTAGCGGGATTCTCTACGAGCAGTACTTC. Protein product: CASSPRTSGILYEQYF.

This clonotype has a count of ten or more. The genes are TRBV29-1 and TRBJ2-3, with no clear D. The germline CDR1 and CDR2 sequences are SQVTM and ANQGSEA. With 4 bases removed from V and 4 bases from J, the gap between germline ends came to 12 bases. The CDR3 extends over 13 amino acids. CDR3 protein: CSVASRAADTQYF. The CDR3, as DNA: TGCAGCGTTGCAAGTAGGGCGGCAGATACGCAGTATTTT.

The table lists this clonotype with many counts. This chain uses TRBV6-6 with TRBJ2-2; D might be TRBD2 (5 bases). V was cut by 7 bases and J by 2 bases, with 8 bases left in between. Germline CDR1 and CDR2: MNHNY and SVGAGI (reference sequence). The CDR3 has 13 residues. The CDR3 DNA follows: TGTGCCAGCATTCGGGGAAACACCGGGGAGCTGTTTTTT. Translation gives CASIRGNTGELFF.

Ten or more counts support this clonotype. The rearrangement links TRBV11-2 to TRBJ2-3; 7 bases are a match to TRBD1. The CDR3 runs 14 residues. The V gene end was trimmed by 3 bases and the J gene end by 3 bases; junction bases not matched to a gene: 3. Germline CDR1 is SGHAT and CDR2 is FQNNGV. CDR3 DNA sequence: TGTGCCAGCAGCTTGAGACAGGGTACAGATACGCAGTATTTT. Its protein is CASSLRQGTDTQYF.

This clonotype has more than one count but fewer than ten. The genes are TRBV12-3 or TRBV12-4 and TRBJ2-6, with 8 bases aligning to TRBD2. V was clipped by 6 bases and J by 14 bases; unmatched bases: 6. The CDR3 is 12 amino acids. CDR3 in amino acids: CASSRGGVILTF. For the CDR3, the DNA is TGTGCCAGCAGCCGGGGGGGAGTCATCCTGACTTTC.

This clonotype was seen at least ten times. The J gene is TRBJ1-1, the V gene TRBV7-9; 7 nucleotides align to TRBD1. Trimming at V came to 6 bases and at J to 12 bases, leaving 28 bases not matched to a gene. The CDR3 is made up of 18 amino acids. Germline assignment: CDR1 SEHNR and CDR2 FQNEAQ (reference sequence). CDR3 amino acids: CASRPLIQGPQGWSGPFF. CDR3 DNA: TGTGCCAGCAGGCCGCTGATACAGGGGCCTCAGGGGTGGTCAGGACCTTTCTTT.

This clonotype was counted once. The CDR3 reads CASSEARLAGTQYF. CDR3 nucleotides: TGTGCCAGCAGTGAAGCGCGACTAGCCGGGACCCAGTACTTC. The rearrangement joins TRBV6-1 to TRBJ2-5, with 7 bases identical to TRBD2. This CDR3 has 14 residues. The germline V gene encodes CDR1 MNHNS and CDR2 SASEGT. Trimming cost V 0 bases and J 7 bases; bases outside gene matches: 5.

The V gene is TRBV7-9, the J gene TRBJ1-2; no definite D call. Germline lookup yields CDR1 SEHNR and CDR2 FQNEAQ (reference sequence). CDR3 length: 14 residues. V was trimmed by 1 base and J by 5 bases, leaving 11 bases between them. Here the CDR3 DNA reads TGTGCCAGCAGCTTAGTGGCGGTTGGGTATGGCTACACCTTC. Amino acids: CASSLVAVGYGYTF.

This clonotype has ten or more counts. This rearrangement joins TRBV10-3 to TRBJ2-3; TRBD2 agrees at 14 bases. V lost 7 bases to trimming and J lost 2 bases; unmatched junction nucleotides: 11. Germline V gene data show CDR1 as ENHRY and CDR2 as SYGVKD. The CDR3 covers 18 residues. The CDR3 reads CAIKGTTGLAGATDTQYF. CDR3 nucleotides: TGTGCCATCAAAGGGACAACGGGACTAGCGGGAGCCACAGATACGCAGTATTTT.

This clonotype was recorded many times. J is TRBJ2-7 and V is TRBV27, with TRBD2 identical over 12 bases. CDR3 length: 17 residues. Germline CDR1 MNHEY, CDR2 SMNVEV (reference sequence). J was trimmed by 3 bases and V by 6 bases; bases with no gene match: 12. CDR3: CASSWVPSSGRDYEQYF. The CDR3 region has the DNA TGTGCCAGCAGCTGGGTCCCTTCTAGCGGGAGGGACTACGAGCAGTACTTC.

V is TRBV30 and J is TRBJ2-5, with TRBD1 matching over 7 bases. This CDR3 contains 13 residues. The ends lost 7 bases at V and 7 bases at J; junction bases unmatched: 12. The V gene's germline CDR1 is GTSNPN and CDR2 SVGIG (reference sequence). CDR3 DNA sequence: TGTGCCTTCTCCGGGACAGCAGGGTGGACCCAGTACTTC. Translating gives CAFSGTAGWTQYF.

This clonotype was counted many times. This rearrangement joins TRBV19 to TRBJ2-1; tentative D call: TRBD1 (6 bases). The CDR3 covers 18 residues. The V end lost 2 bases, the J end lost 1 base, and 18 bases lay between the germline ends. Per the germline V gene, CDR1 is LNHDA and CDR2 is SQIVND (reference sequence). The CDR3 loop is CASSISFPGTTSYNEQFF. Written as DNA, the CDR3 is TGTGCCAGTAGTATATCTTTTCCCGGGACAACGTCCTACAATGAGCAGTTCTTC.

This clonotype was found a few times. The CDR3 bases are TGTGCCTGGAGTGTAGGCGACATCGCACCCCTCCACTTT. Translated, it gives CAWSVGDIAPLHF. V is TRBV30 and J is TRBJ1-6; no firm D call. This CDR3 spans 13 amino acids. V gave up 0 bases and J gave up 11 bases, with 11 bases separating them. Germline V gene data show CDR1 as GTSNPN and CDR2 as SVGIG (reference sequence).

In this sample, this clonotype turned up a few times. The chain uses TRBV12-3 or TRBV12-4 and TRBJ1-1; D is possibly TRBD1 (5 bases). The CDR3 extends over 13 amino acids. V dropped 2 bases and J dropped 4 bases, with 8 bases sitting between them. CDR3 in amino acids: CASSLIGTTEAFF. As DNA, the CDR3 is TGTGCCAGCAGTTTAATAGGGACCACTGAAGCTTTCTTT.

This clonotype was recorded at least ten times. The chain joins TRBV28 to TRBJ2-7; D is perhaps TRBD1 or TRBD2 (5 bases each). Trimming took off 2 bases at V and 9 bases at J, with 20 bases between the two ends. The CDR3 loop spans 15 amino acids. Germline V CDR1 and CDR2: MDHEN, SYDVKM. CDR3 nucleotide sequence: TGTGCCAGCAGTTTAGTGGGACGGACCGGCCCGGGGCAGTACTTC. Amino acids: CASSLVGRTGPGQYF.

The chain combines TRBV12-3 or TRBV12-4 with TRBJ2-2; D is uncertain. This CDR3 is 13 amino acids long. V lost 1 base and J 5 bases, leaving 5 bases between the germline ends. CDR3 sequence reads: CASSLDWTGELFF. CDR3 nucleotide sequence: TGTGCCAGCAGTTTAGACTGGACCGGGGAGCTGTTTTTT.

The chain combines TRBV7-2 with TRBJ1-5; no clear D. The CDR3 spans 12 residues. The germline gives CDR1 SGHTA, CDR2 FQGNSA. V dropped 2 bases and J dropped 7 bases, with 6 bases sitting between them. CDR3 loop: CASSLPPQPQHF. The DNA for the CDR3 is TGTGCCAGCAGCTTACCCCCCCAGCCCCAGCATTTT. Complete variable domain (other parts from reference TRBV7-2 and TRBJ1-5): GAGVSQSPSNKVTEKGKDVELRCDPISGHTALYWYRQSLGQGLEFLIYFQGNSAPDKSGLPSDRFSAERTGGSVSTLTIQRTQQEDSAVYLCASSLPPQPQHFGDGTRLSIL.